The 6 T cell receptor beta chains reported below all come from one sample, sequenced in a study of T cell repertoires in cytomegalovirus infection. TCRdb redid the calling of the reads with MiXCR, one entry per CDR3 protein. This sample carries some 250,000 distinct CDR3 sequences, roughly 9% of them seen once, and the ten largest clones take about 16%. The sequenced sample consisted of PBMCs. All receptors derive from a human donor in good health (CMV status not recorded). Some clones in this sample may be carry-over from other donors' samples.

The J gene is TRBJ2-7, the V gene TRBV5-1, with D possibly called TRBD1 or TRBD2 (5 bases each). Germline CDR1 and CDR2: SGHRS and YFSETQ. Trimming removed 6 bases at V and 4 bases at J, with 8 bases between. The CDR3 consists of 11 residues. The CDR3 DNA reads as TGCGCCAGCAACGAGGGGTACGAGCAGTACTTC. Amino acids: CASNEGYEQYF.

This clonotype was picked up many times. This chain links TRBV6-2 or TRBV6-3 with TRBJ2-4; D tentatively reads TRBD1 or TRBD2 (5 bases each). CDR1 and CDR2 (germline): MNHEY, SVGEGT. The CDR3 spans 15 residues. With 5 bases removed from V and 8 bases from J, the gap between germline ends came to 19 bases. Here the CDR3 DNA reads TGTGCCAGCAGTCGGGGCTTACAAGACGTGGACATTCAGTACTTC. This codes for CASSRGLQDVDIQYF.

This clonotype was seen at least ten times. The gene calls are TRBV7-8 and TRBJ1-1, with a tentative D call TRBD1 (6 bases). The V gene lost 2 bases and the J gene lost 5 bases, with 9 bases spanning the gap. Germline CDR1 reads SGHVS; CDR2 reads FQNEAQ. CDR3 length: 13 amino acids. DNA for the CDR3: TGTGCCAGCAGCTTACACAGGGAAACTGAAGCTTTCTTT. This codes for CASSLHRETEAFF.

Only a few counts were recorded for this clonotype. The rearrangement links TRBV20-1 to TRBJ2-7, with no clear D. Germline CDR1 and CDR2: DFQATT and SNEGSKA (reference sequence). V lost 0 bases, J lost 6 bases, and 6 bases lay in between. The CDR3 has 11 amino acids. CDR3 sequence reads: CSARDKTEQYF. CDR3 DNA: TGCAGTGCTAGAGATAAGACCGAGCAGTACTTC.

This clonotype has a count of ten or more. This sequence joins TRBV7-2 and TRBJ2-7; possibly TRBD2 for D (6 bases). V dropped 5 bases and J dropped 3 bases, with 17 bases sitting between them. Germline CDR1 reads SGHTA; CDR2 reads FQGNSA. This CDR3 comprises 15 residues. CDR3 protein: CASSPYNGGNYEQYF. CDR3 DNA: TGTGCCAGCAGCCCCTATAATGGGGGGAACTACGAGCAGTACTTC.

This clonotype was counted a few times. The rearrangement links TRBV29-1 to TRBJ1-2, with D unresolved. V was cut by 8 bases and J by 6 bases, with 19 bases left in between. CDR3 length equals 13 residues. Germline loops: CDR1 SQVTM, CDR2 ANQGSEA. DNA of the CDR3: TGCAGCACATCCCCAGGAACCGGGAATGGCTACACCTTC. Translation: CSTSPGTGNGYTF.